This TCR beta chain was found in a study of blood T cell repertoires in COVID-19. Study summary: COVID-19 samples, acute and convalescent, were from the United States, Italy and Spain. T cells, B-cell-depleted T cells, or PBMCs supplied cDNA or gDNA.

Per the study methods: Reference gene primer amplification gave nucleated cell count estimates. The repertoire was sequenced with immunoSEQ multiplex PCR; TCRdb's copy has only in-frame clones and lacks some. The V and J calls and clone size come from that table; D and trimming were worked out from the DNA. The sample gives roughly 200,000 clones, more than 70% of which show up once; roughly 6.2% is in the top ten. The CDR3 has 15 amino acids. Germline CDR1 reads KGHSH; CDR2 reads LQKENI. V lost 1 base, J lost 3 bases, and 3 bases stayed unmatched. Sequencing was carried out using peripheral blood. The chain has TRBV18 and TRBJ2-1; TRBD1 aligns across 7 bases. The source is a woman aged 40-49 years who had recovered from COVID-19. CDR3: CASSPQGALYNEQFF. The CDR3 region has the DNA TGTGCCAGCTCACCACAGGGGGCCCTCTACAATGAGCAGTTCTTC.